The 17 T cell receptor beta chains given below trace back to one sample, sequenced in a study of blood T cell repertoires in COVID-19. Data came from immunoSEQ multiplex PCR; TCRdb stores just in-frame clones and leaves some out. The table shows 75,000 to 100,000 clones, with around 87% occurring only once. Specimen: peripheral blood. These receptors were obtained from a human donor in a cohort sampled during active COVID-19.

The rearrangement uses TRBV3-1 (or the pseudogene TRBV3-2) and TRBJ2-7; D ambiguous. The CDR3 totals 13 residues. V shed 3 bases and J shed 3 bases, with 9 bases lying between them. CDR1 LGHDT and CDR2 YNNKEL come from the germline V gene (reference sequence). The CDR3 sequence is CASSQAELYEQYF. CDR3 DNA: TGTGCCAGCAGCCAGGCGGAGCTCTACGAGCAGTACTTC.

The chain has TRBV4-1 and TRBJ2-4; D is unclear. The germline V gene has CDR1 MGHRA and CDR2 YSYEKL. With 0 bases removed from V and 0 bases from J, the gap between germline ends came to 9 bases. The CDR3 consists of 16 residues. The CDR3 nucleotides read TGCGCCAGCAGCCAAGATAAAGACACAGCCAAAAACATTCAGTACTTC. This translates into CASSQDKDTAKNIQYF.

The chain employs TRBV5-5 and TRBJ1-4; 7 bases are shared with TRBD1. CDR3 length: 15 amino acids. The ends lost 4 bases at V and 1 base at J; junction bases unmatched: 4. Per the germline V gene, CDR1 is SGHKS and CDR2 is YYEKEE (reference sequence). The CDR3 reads CASSLPGGTNEKLFF. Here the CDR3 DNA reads TGTGCCAGCAGCCTACCAGGGGGAACTAATGAAAAACTGTTTTTT.

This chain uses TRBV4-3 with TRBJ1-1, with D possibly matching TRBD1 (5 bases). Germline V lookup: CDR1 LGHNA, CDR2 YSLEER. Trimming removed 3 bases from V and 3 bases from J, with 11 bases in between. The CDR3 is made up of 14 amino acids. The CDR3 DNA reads TGCGCCAGCAGCCAGCAGGGAATGGACACTGAAGCTTTCTTT. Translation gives CASSQQGMDTEAFF.

Written as DNA, the CDR3 is TGTGCCAGCAGCTTAGCCCCACTAGCGGGGTACTCCACAGATACGCAGTATTTT. As protein: CASSLAPLAGYSTDTQYF. J is TRBJ2-3 and V is TRBV11-2, with 10 bases that match TRBD2. V dropped 1 base and J dropped 2; count of bases not matched to a gene: 9. CDR3 size: 18 residues. Germline V gene sequence: CDR1 SGHAT, CDR2 FQNNGV.

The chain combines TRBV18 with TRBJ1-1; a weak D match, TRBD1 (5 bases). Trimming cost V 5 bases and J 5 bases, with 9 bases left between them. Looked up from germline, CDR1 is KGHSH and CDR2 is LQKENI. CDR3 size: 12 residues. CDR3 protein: CASSLGATEAFF. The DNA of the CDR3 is TGTGCCAGCTCATTAGGGGCGACTGAAGCTTTCTTT.

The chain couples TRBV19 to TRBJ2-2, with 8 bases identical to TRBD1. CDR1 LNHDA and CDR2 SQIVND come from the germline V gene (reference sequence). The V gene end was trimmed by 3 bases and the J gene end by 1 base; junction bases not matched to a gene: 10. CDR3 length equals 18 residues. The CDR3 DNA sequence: TGTGCCAGTAGTATTTTTTCAGGGGGCTGGGAGAACACCGGGGAGCTGTTTTTT. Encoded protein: CASSIFSGGWENTGELFF. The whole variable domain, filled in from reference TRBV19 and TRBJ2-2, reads DGGITQSPKYLFRKEGQNVTLSCEQNLNHDAMYWYRQDPGQGLRLIYYSQIVNDFQKGDIAEGYSVSREKKESFPLTVTSAQKNPTAFYLCASSIFSGGWENTGELFFGEGSRLTVL.

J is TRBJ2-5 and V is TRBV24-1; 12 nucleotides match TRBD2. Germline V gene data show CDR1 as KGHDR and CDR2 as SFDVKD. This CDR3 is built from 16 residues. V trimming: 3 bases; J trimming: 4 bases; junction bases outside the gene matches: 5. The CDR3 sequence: CATSDAEGLAGETQYF. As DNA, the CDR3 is TGTGCCACCAGTGATGCCGAGGGACTAGCGGGAGAGACCCAGTACTTC.

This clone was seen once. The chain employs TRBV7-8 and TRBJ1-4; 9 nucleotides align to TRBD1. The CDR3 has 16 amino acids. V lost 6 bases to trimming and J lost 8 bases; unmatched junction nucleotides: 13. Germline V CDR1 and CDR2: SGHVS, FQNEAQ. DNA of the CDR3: TGTGCCAGCAGTCTAAGGTCCGGGACAGGGTTCGAAAAACTGTTTTTT. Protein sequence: CASSLRSGTGFEKLFF.

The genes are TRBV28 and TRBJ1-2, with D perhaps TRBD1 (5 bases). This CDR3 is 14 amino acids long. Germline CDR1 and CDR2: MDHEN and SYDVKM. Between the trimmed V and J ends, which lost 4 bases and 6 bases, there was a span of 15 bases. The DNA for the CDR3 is TGTGCCAGCAGTTGGGGGGACGGGGGGGATGGCTACACCTTC. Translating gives CASSWGDGGDGYTF.

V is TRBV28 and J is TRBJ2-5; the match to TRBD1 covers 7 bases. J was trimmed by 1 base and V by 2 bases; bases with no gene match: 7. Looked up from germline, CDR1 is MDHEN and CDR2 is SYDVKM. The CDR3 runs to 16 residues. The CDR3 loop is CASSLHDRAIQETQYF. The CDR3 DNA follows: TGTGCCAGCAGTTTACACGACAGGGCGATCCAAGAGACCCAGTACTTC.

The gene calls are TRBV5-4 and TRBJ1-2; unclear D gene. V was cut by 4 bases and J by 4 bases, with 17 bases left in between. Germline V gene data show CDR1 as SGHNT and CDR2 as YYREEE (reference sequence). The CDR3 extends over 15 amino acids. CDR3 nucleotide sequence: TGTGCCAGCAGCCTTAACTCCGACTTCCCCTATGGCTACACCTTC. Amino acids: CASSLNSDFPYGYTF.

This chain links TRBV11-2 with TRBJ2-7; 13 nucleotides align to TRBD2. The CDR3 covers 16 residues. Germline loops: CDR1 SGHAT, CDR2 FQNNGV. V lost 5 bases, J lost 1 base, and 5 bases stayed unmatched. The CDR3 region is CASSPGLAGSSYEQYF. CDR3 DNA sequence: TGTGCCAGCAGCCCGGGACTAGCGGGGTCTTCCTACGAGCAGTACTTC.

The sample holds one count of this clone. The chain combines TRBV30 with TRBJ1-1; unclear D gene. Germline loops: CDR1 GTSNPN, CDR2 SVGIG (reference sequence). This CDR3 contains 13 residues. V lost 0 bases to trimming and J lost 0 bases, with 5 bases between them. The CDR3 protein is CAWSVSMNTEAFF. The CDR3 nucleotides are TGTGCCTGGAGTGTATCTATGAACACTGAAGCTTTCTTT.

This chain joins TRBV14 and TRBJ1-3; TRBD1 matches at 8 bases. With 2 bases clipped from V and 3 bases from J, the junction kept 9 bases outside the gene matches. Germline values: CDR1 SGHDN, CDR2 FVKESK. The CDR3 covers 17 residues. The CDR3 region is CASSQITGQGLGNTIYF. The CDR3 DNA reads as TGTGCCAGCAGCCAAATCACCGGACAGGGACTTGGAAACACCATATATTTT.

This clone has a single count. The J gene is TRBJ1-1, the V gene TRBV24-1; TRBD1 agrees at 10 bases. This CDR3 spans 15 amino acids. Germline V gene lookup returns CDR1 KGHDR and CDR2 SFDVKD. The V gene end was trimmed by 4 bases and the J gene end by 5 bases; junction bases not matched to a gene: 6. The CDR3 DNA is TGTGCCACCAGTGACCCCGGACAGGGGGTTACTGAAGCTTTCTTT. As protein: CATSDPGQGVTEAFF.

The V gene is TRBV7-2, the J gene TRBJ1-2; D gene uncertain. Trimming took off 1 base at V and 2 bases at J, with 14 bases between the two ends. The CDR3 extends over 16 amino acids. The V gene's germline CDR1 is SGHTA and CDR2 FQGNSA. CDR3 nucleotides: TGTGCCAGCAGCTTAGACGGCCCCGGGAAAAACTATGGCTACACCTTC. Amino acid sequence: CASSLDGPGKNYGYTF.